This is a list of T cell receptor beta chains from one sample in a study of cytomegalovirus exposure and HLA in healthy donors. Using immunoSEQ multiplex PCR, the repertoire was profiled, and TCRdb retains in-frame clones only, with some absent. The table has hundreds of thousands of clones, around 80% seen once. The sample comprised PBMCs. The receptor set was obtained from a man in his late teens or twenties in good health and CMV-seronegative. CDR3s include the opening cysteine and the closing phenylalanine or tryptophan. The D gene is left open where the match is weak. The listing skips clone size in some rows; elsewhere it reads once, few, many or a size class.

TRBJ2-5,.,.,TRBV6-5,CASKSPGRIRTQYF,TGTGCCAGCAAATCCCCAGGGCGGATTCGGACCCAGTACTTC
TRBJ1-4,.,TRBD1,TRBV30,CAWRQGAATNEKLFF,TGTGCCTGGAGGCAGGGGGCGGCAACTAATGAAAAACTGTTTTTT
TRBJ2-1,once,TRBD1,TRBV19,CASSTTGGSYNEQFF,TGTGCCAGTAGTACAACAGGGGGTTCCTACAATGAGCAGTTCTTC
TRBJ1-1,.,.,TRBV5-1,CASSLAPGDTEAFF,TGCGCCAGCAGCTTGGCCCCAGGGGACACTGAAGCTTTCTTT
TRBJ1-2,.,TRBD1,TRBV4-1,CASSQVTGVLGGYTF,TGCGCCAGCAGCCAAGTTACAGGGGTTCTCGGGGGCTACACCTTC
TRBJ2-1,.,TRBD2,TRBV11-2,CASSLDVAGGPSYNEQFF,TGTGCCAGCAGCTTAGATGTAGCGGGAGGGCCGTCATACAATGAGCAGTTCTTC
TRBJ2-7,.,.,TRBV2,CASRDYPSPYEQYF,TGTGCCAGCAGGGACTACCCCTCTCCCTACGAGCAGTACTTC
TRBJ2-1,.,TRBD1,TRBV7-3,CASSRQGQGLAEQFF,TGTGCCAGCAGCCGCCAGGGACAGGGGTTAGCTGAGCAGTTCTTC
TRBJ2-5,.,.,TRBV27,CASSQVSQETQYF,TGTGCCAGCAGTCAGGTTTCGCAAGAGACCCAGTACTTC
TRBJ2-2,.,.,TRBV4-2,CASSQISTVNTGELFF,TGTGCCAGCAGCCAAATCTCTACCGTCAACACCGGGGAGCTGTTTTTT
TRBJ2-7,.,.,TRBV9,CASSAYPGYYEQYF,TGTGCCAGCAGCGCTTACCCGGGGTACTACGAGCAGTACTTC
TRBJ1-2,.,.,TRBV18,CASSPGLYYGYTF,TGTGCCAGCTCACCCGGGTTGTACTATGGCTACACCTTC
TRBJ2-5,.,.,TRBV7-8,CASSLFGVAVQETQYF,TGTGCCAGCAGCTTATTCGGAGTAGCGGTCCAAGAGACCCAGTACTTC
TRBJ2-2,.,.,TRBV5-1,CASSIGRLTNTGELFF,TGCGCCAGCAGCATTGGGCGACTAACAAACACCGGGGAGCTGTTTTTT
TRBJ2-7,.,TRBD2,TRBV7-2,CASSLAAASGREQYF,TGTGCCAGCAGCTTAGCGGCGGCTAGCGGGCGGGAGCAGTACTTC
TRBJ2-2,.,TRBD1,TRBV18,CASSPRQGPTGELFF,TGTGCCAGCTCACCACGACAGGGGCCCACCGGGGAGCTGTTTTTT
TRBJ1-2,.,.,TRBV27,CASSFGTSYGYTF,TGTGCCAGCAGTTTCGGGACAAGCTATGGCTACACCTTC
TRBJ1-5,.,.,TRBV28,CASRRQGGNQPQHF,TGTGCCAGCAGACGGCAGGGTGGCAATCAGCCCCAGCATTTT
TRBJ1-1,.,.,TRBV5-8,CASSLMWGAANQAFF,TGTGCCAGCAGCTTGATGTGGGGCGCGGCAAATCAGGCTTTCTTT
TRBJ2-7,.,TRBD2,TRBV27,CASSLAGASYEQYF,TGTGCCAGCAGTTTAGCGGGAGCCTCCTACGAGCAGTACTTC
TRBJ1-5,once,.,TRBV15,CATSTGSATLPQHF,TGTGCCACCAGCACGGGTTCCGCTACACTGCCCCAGCATTTT
TRBJ2-1,.,.,TRBV5-1,CASSFSSSYNEQFF,TGCGCCAGCAGCTTTAGTAGCTCTTACAATGAGCAGTTCTTC
TRBJ1-1,.,TRBD1,TRBV27,CASSYAGTGAVGAFF,TGTGCCAGCAGTTACGCTGGGACAGGGGCGGTCGGAGCTTTCTTT
TRBJ2-1,.,.,TRBV5-1,CASSLGQGIAYNEQFF,TGCGCCAGCAGCTTGGGGCAGGGTATCGCCTACAATGAGCAGTTCTTC
TRBJ1-2,once,TRBD1,TRBV7-9,CASSQLTGTGFYGYTF,TGTGCCAGCAGCCAACTCACCGGGACAGGGTTCTATGGCTACACCTTC
TRBJ2-5,.,TRBD2,TRBV5-1,CASSLGSSGPSETQYF,TGCGCCAGCAGCTTGGGGTCTAGCGGGCCCTCGGAGACCCAGTACTTC
TRBJ1-1,.,.,TRBV9,CASSVAESGMNTEAFF,TGTGCCAGCAGCGTAGCTGAAAGCGGGATGAACACTGAAGCTTTCTTT